The 16 T cell receptor beta chains below were found in one sample sequenced in a study of shared clonotypes between healthy human individuals. Measured with immunoSEQ multiplex PCR; TCRdb has only the in-frame clones, and not every one. The repertoire holds over 300,000 clones, with around nine tenths as singletons. The sample was memory CD8+ T cells sorted from blood. Subset reported: CD45RO+ cells pooled with CCR7-negative TemRA cells. The source of these receptors is a young man in good health.

This clone was picked up a small number of times. Distinct nucleotide sequences in the sample also encode this CDR3. This chain links TRBV19 with TRBJ1-1, with 9 nucleotides matching TRBD1. From germline, CDR1 is LNHDA and CDR2 SQIVND (reference sequence). V shed 6 bases, J shed 5 bases, and the junction held 4 bases outside the gene matches. The CDR3 runs 13 residues. CDR3 in amino acids: CASSRDRVTEAFF. The CDR3 DNA reads TGTGCCAGTAGCCGGGACAGGGTTACTGAAGCTTTCTTT.

The chain recombines TRBV27 with TRBJ2-1; TRBD2 matches at 11 bases. This CDR3 has 16 residues. CDR1 is MNHEY and CDR2 is SMNVEV in the germline V gene (reference sequence). Trimming at V came to 5 bases and at J to 0 bases, leaving 3 bases not matched to a gene. In DNA form, the CDR3 reads TGTGCCAGCAGTAGCGGGACTAGCGGCTCCTACAATGAGCAGTTCTTC. Amino acids: CASSSGTSGSYNEQFF.

This chain connects TRBV28 to TRBJ2-5; the D gene is possibly TRBD1 (5 bases). In germline, CDR1 is MDHEN, CDR2 SYDVKM. V lost 10 bases and J lost 2, with 14 bases in between. There are 13 residues in the CDR3. Here the CDR3 DNA reads TGTGCCATCTCTTTGACAGATCAAGAGACCCAGTACTTC. It codes for CAISLTDQETQYF.

To note about this clone: Additional DNA sequences in this sample encode the identical CDR3. The chain carries TRBV5-1 and TRBJ2-7; D uncertain. The CDR3 runs 13 residues. V was trimmed by 0 bases and J by 3 bases, leaving 7 bases between them. Germline V gene sequence: CDR1 SGHRS, CDR2 YFSETQ. The CDR3, as DNA: TGCGCCAGCAGCTTGGGTCCGGGCTACGAGCAGTACTTC. Its translation: CASSLGPGYEQYF.

This clone appeared a single time. The chain combines TRBV7-9 with TRBJ2-7; tentative D call: TRBD1 (6 bases). The CDR3 extends over 15 amino acids. V dropped 5 bases and J dropped 0 bases, with 14 bases sitting between them. Germline-derived CDR1 and CDR2 are SEHNR and FQNEAQ (reference sequence). CDR3 loop: CASSPRTVSSYEQYF. For the CDR3, the DNA is TGTGCCAGCAGCCCGCGGACAGTCAGCTCCTACGAGCAGTACTTC. Based on the CDR3 plus reference TRBV7-9 and TRBJ2-7, the full variable domain is DTGVSQNPRHKITKRGQNVTFRCDPISEHNRLYWYRQTLGQGPEFLTYFQNEAQLEKSRLLSDRFSAERPKGSFSTLEIQRTEQGDSAMYLCASSPRTVSSYEQYFGPGTRLTVT.

The chain is built from TRBV10-3 and TRBJ2-5; unclear D gene. The CDR3 runs to 14 residues. Trimming took 6 bases from V and 2 from J, leaving 13 bases between them. Germline loops: CDR1 ENHRY, CDR2 SYGVKD. The CDR3 sequence: CAISGQLGQETQYF. The CDR3 region has the DNA TGTGCCATCAGCGGGCAGCTGGGTCAAGAGACCCAGTACTTC.

This chain uses TRBV27 with TRBJ2-7; TRBD2 matches at 10 bases. The CDR3 is made up of 15 amino acids. Germline CDR1 MNHEY, CDR2 SMNVEV (reference sequence). The trim removed 6 bases at V and 3 bases at J, leaving 8 bases unmatched. DNA for the CDR3: TGTGCCAGCAGCCCCTCTAGCGGGAGAGGCTACGAGCAGTACTTC. Translation: CASSPSSGRGYEQYF.

The genes are TRBV13 and TRBJ2-7; D is ambiguous. The length of the CDR3 is 11 residues. Germline V CDR1 and CDR2: PRHDT, FYEKMQ (reference sequence). V lost 5 bases to trimming and J lost 0 bases, with 2 bases between them. The CDR3 spells CASSLSYEQYF. The DNA of the CDR3 is TGTGCCAGCAGCCTCTCCTACGAGCAGTACTTC.

There are a few counts of this clone. The chain combines TRBV29-1 with TRBJ2-2; unclear D gene. The CDR3 spans 13 residues. Germline lookup yields CDR1 SQVTM and CDR2 ANQGSEA. The V gene lost 3 bases and the J gene lost 5 bases, with 10 bases spanning the gap. CDR3 protein: CSVDGHGTGELFF. CDR3 DNA: TGCAGCGTTGATGGCCACGGGACCGGGGAGCTGTTTTTT.

This chain joins TRBV9 and TRBJ2-4; possible D gene TRBD2, 6 bases. Germline lookup yields CDR1 SGDLS and CDR2 YYNGEE. The V end was cut by 3 bases, the J end by 11 bases, with 12 bases between. The CDR3 totals 12 residues. In DNA, the CDR3 is TGTGCCAGCAGCGCCACCGGGACTCTTCAGTACTTC. Amino acid sequence: CASSATGTLQYF.

The V and J genes are TRBV6-1 and TRBJ2-7; 9 bases align to TRBD1. This CDR3 is built from 15 residues. The germline CDR1 and CDR2 sequences are MNHNS and SASEGT. Losses at the gene ends were 6 bases for V and 3 bases for J; bases not matched to a gene: 9. CDR3 coding DNA: TGTGCCAGCAGCGAAAGACAGGGGGGAAACTACGAGCAGTACTTC. It yields the protein CASSERQGGNYEQYF.

V gene TRBV28 combines with J gene TRBJ2-3; D is undetermined. Germline CDR1 is MDHEN and CDR2 is SYDVKM. This CDR3 comprises 15 residues. The V gene lost 2 bases and the J gene lost 2 bases, with 11 bases spanning the gap. DNA for the CDR3: TGTGCCAGCAGTTTAACGGTCTCTCTCACAGATACGCAGTATTTT. Its translation is CASSLTVSLTDTQYF.

The table lists this clone with a count of one. The genes are TRBV4-1 and TRBJ2-4; tentatively, D is TRBD1 (6 bases). The germline CDR1 and CDR2 sequences are MGHRA and YSYEKL. The CDR3 totals 14 residues. V was pared by 0 bases and J by 7 bases, with 10 bases between. CDR3 DNA: TGCGCCAGCAGCCAAGAGTCCCAGGGGAACATTCAGTACTTC. As protein: CASSQESQGNIQYF.

The table lists this clone with a count of one. The chain recombines TRBV10-3 with TRBJ2-7; no definite D call. Germline CDR1 is ENHRY and CDR2 is SYGVKD. Trimming stripped 0 bases from V and 2 bases from J, with 5 bases between. The CDR3 is 13 residues long. CDR3 protein: CAISESVTYEQYF. DNA of the CDR3: TGTGCCATCAGTGAGTCGGTTACCTACGAGCAGTACTTC.

This clone was seen once. DNA for the CDR3: TGTGCCAGTAGTCCGGCGGGGCCCCAACCTACCTACGAGCAGTACTTC. This gives the protein CASSPAGPQPTYEQYF. This rearrangement joins TRBV19 to TRBJ2-7; TRBD2 is a possible D gene (6 bases). V was clipped by 5 bases and J by 2 bases, with 19 bases between them. Germline CDR1 reads LNHDA; CDR2 reads SQIVND (reference sequence). The CDR3 has 16 residues. Full variable domain (outside the CDR3, taken from reference TRBV19 and TRBJ2-7): DGGITQSPKYLFRKEGQNVTLSCEQNLNHDAMYWYRQDPGQGLRLIYYSQIVNDFQKGDIAEGYSVSREKKESFPLTVTSAQKNPTAFYLCASSPAGPQPTYEQYFGPGTRLTVT.

The chain uses TRBV6-5 and TRBJ2-2, with TRBD1 matching 7 bases. The CDR3 is made up of 14 amino acids. Looked up from germline, CDR1 is MNHEY and CDR2 is SVGAGI. The trim removed 5 bases at V and 6 bases at J, leaving 6 bases unmatched. CDR3 protein: CASSTGVEAGELFF. Written as DNA, the CDR3 is TGTGCCAGCAGTACAGGGGTAGAAGCCGGGGAGCTGTTTTTT.